The 5 T cell receptor beta chains listed next were all sequenced from one sample in a study of blood T cell repertoires in COVID-19. Profiling relied on immunoSEQ multiplex PCR, and the TCRdb table lists in-frame clones only, not all of them. The sample holds around 310,000 clones, about nine tenths seen once. Sequencing was done on a sample of PBMCs or T cells enriched from blood (not recorded which). The receptors shown here come from a woman aged 25 to 39 who had recovered from COVID-19.

This clone is a singleton in its sample. The chain couples TRBV7-8 to TRBJ1-1; 7 bases fit TRBD1. Germline CDR1 and CDR2: SGHVS and FQNEAQ. The V gene end was trimmed by 1 base and the J gene end by 4 bases; junction bases not matched to a gene: 6. The length of the CDR3 is 15 residues. CDR3 DNA sequence: TGTGCCAGCAGCTTAGAAGACGCAGGGGGCACTGAAGCTTTCTTT. This gives the protein CASSLEDAGGTEAFF.

This chain uses TRBV5-6 with TRBJ1-6, with D possibly TRBD1 on 6 matching bases. Between the trimmed V and J ends, which lost 6 bases and 12 bases, there was a span of 13 bases. Germline values: CDR1 SGHDT, CDR2 YYEEEE. The CDR3 is 12 residues long. The DNA for the CDR3 is TGTGCCAGCACCTGGGGAGGGGGACCCCTCCACTTT. It encodes CASTWGGGPLHF.

The rearrangement joins TRBV18 to TRBJ2-7, with D maybe TRBD2 (6 bases). V lost 1 base to trimming and J lost 3 bases, with 7 bases between them. CDR1 and CDR2 (germline): KGHSH, LQKENI. The CDR3 has 13 amino acids. This CDR3 reads CASSPQRVYEQYF. DNA for the CDR3: TGTGCCAGCTCACCACAGCGGGTCTACGAGCAGTACTTC. Complete variable domain (other parts from reference TRBV18 and TRBJ2-7): NAGVMQNPRHLVRRRGQEARLRCSPMKGHSHVYWYRQLPEEGLKFMVYLQKENIIDESGMPKERFSAEFPKEGPSILRIQQVVRGDSAAYFCASSPQRVYEQYFGPGTRLTVT.

The rearrangement links TRBV7-6 to TRBJ1-4, with D perhaps TRBD1 (5 bases). V was trimmed by 1 base and J by 8 bases, leaving 20 bases between them. Germline V gene data show CDR1 as SGHVS and CDR2 as FNYEAQ. This CDR3 spans 17 amino acids. The CDR3 spells CASSLGQTGFLQEKLFF. In DNA, the CDR3 is TGTGCCAGCAGCTTAGGCCAAACAGGTTTCTTGCAGGAAAAACTGTTTTTT.

The chain couples TRBV5-5 to TRBJ2-5; weak D call: TRBD1 (5 bases). Trimming left V 0 bases short and J 9 bases short, with 12 bases between. The CDR3 totals 13 residues. Germline V gives CDR1 SGHKS, CDR2 YYEKEE (reference sequence). CDR3 region: CASSLVGPGPQYF. The CDR3 nucleotides read TGTGCCAGCAGCTTGGTGGGGCCAGGGCCCCAGTACTTC.